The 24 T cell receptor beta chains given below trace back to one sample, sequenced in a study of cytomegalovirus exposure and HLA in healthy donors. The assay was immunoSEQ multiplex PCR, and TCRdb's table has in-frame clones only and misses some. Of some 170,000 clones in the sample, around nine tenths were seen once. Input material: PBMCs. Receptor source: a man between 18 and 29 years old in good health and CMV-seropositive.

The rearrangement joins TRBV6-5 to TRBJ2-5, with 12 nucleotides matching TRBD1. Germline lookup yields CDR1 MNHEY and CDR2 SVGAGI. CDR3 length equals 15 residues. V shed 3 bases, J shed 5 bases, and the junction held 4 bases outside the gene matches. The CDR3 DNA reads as TGTGCCAGCAGTTATGGGACAGGGGGCCGGGAGACCCAGTACTTC. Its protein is CASSYGTGGRETQYF.

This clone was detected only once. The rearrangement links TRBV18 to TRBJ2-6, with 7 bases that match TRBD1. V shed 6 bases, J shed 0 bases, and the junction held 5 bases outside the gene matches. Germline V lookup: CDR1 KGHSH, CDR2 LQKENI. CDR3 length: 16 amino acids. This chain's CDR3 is CASSPPGGSGANVLTF. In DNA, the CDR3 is TGTGCCAGCTCTCCGCCAGGGGGCTCTGGGGCCAACGTCCTGACTTTC.

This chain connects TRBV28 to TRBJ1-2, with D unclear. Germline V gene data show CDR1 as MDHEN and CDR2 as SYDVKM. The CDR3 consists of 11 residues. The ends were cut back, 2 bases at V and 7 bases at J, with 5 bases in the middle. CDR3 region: CASSLGSGYTF. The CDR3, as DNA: TGTGCCAGCAGTTTAGGCTCTGGCTACACCTTC.

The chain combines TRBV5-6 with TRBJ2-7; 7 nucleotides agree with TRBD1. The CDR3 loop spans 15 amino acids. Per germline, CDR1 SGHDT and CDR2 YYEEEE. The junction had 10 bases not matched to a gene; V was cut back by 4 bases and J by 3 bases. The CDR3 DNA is TGTGCCAGCAGCCCCCGCACAGGGGCGATCTACGAGCAGTACTTC. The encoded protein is CASSPRTGAIYEQYF.

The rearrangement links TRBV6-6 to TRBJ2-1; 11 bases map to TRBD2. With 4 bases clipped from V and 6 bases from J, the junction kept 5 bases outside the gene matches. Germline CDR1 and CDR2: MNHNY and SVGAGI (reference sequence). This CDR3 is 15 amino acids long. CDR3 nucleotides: TGTGCCAGCAGTTTGTCTAGCGGGGGGTTCAATGAGCAGTTCTTC. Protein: CASSLSSGGFNEQFF.

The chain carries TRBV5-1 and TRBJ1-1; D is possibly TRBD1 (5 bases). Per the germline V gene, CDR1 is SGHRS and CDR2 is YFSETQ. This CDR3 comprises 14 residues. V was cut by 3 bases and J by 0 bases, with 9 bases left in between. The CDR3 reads CASSSQVMNTEAFF. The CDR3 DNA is TGCGCCAGCAGCTCACAGGTTATGAACACTGAAGCTTTCTTT.

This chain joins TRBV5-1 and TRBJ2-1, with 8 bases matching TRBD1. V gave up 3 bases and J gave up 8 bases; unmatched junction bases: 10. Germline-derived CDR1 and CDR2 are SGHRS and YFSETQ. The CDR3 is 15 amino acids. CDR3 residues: CASSSKDRAVDEQFF. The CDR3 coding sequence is TGCGCCAGCAGCTCTAAGGACAGGGCCGTCGATGAGCAGTTCTTC.

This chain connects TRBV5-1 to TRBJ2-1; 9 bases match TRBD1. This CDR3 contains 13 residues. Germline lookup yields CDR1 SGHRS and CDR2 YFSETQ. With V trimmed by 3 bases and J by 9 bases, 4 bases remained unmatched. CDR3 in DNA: TGCGCCAGCAGCTGGACAGGGGATCTTGAGCAGTTCTTC. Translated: CASSWTGDLEQFF.

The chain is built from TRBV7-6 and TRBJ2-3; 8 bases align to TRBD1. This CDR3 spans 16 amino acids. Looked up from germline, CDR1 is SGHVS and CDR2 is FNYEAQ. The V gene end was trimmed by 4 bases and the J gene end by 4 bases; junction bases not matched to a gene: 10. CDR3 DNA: TGTGCCAGCAGCTCGAGGACAGGGCAGTCGGCAGATACGCAGTATTTT. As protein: CASSSRTGQSADTQYF.

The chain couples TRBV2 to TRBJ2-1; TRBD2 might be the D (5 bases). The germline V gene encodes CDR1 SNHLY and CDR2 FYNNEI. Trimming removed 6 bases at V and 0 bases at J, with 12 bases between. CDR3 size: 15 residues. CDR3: CASSPLAFSYNEQFF. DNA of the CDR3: TGTGCCAGCAGCCCCTTAGCGTTCTCCTACAATGAGCAGTTCTTC.

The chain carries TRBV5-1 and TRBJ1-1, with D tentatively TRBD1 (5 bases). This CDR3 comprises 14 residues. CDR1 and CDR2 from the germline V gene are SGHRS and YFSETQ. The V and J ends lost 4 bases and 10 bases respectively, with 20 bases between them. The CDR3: CASSPGPGGFGAFF. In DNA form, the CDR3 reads TGCGCCAGCAGCCCCGGCCCCGGGGGGTTCGGAGCTTTCTTT.

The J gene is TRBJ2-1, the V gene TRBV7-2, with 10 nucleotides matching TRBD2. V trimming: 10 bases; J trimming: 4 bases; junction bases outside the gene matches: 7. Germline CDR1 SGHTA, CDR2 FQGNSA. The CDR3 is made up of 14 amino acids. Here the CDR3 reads CATSPGLAYNEQFF. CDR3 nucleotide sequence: TGTGCCACCTCACCGGGACTAGCGTACAATGAGCAGTTCTTC.

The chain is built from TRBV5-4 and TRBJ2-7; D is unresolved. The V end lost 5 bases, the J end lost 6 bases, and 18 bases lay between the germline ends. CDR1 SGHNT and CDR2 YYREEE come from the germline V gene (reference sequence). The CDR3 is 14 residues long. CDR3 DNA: TGTGCCAGCAGTTCCGGTCGCGGCCCTGGCGAGCAGTACTTC. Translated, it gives CASSSGRGPGEQYF.

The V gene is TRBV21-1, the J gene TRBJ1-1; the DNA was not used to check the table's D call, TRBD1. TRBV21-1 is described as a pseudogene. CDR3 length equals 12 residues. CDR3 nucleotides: TGTGCCAGCAGCATGGGACAGGGAGAAGCTTTCTTT. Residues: CASSMGQGEAFF.

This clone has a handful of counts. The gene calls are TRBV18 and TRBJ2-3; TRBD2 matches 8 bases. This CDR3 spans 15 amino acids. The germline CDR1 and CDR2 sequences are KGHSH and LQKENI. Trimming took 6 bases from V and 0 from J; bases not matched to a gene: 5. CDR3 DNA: TGTGCCAGCTCCCGGAGCGGGGGTAGCACAGATACGCAGTATTTT. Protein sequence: CASSRSGGSTDTQYF.

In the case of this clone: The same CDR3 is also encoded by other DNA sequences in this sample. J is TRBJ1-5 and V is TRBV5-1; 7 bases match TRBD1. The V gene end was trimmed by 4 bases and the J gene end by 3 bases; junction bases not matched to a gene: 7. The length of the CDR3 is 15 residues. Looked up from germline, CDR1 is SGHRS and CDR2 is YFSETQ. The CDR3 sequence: CASSPGTAYNQPQHF. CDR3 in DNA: TGCGCCAGCAGCCCCGGGACAGCTTACAATCAGCCCCAGCATTTT.

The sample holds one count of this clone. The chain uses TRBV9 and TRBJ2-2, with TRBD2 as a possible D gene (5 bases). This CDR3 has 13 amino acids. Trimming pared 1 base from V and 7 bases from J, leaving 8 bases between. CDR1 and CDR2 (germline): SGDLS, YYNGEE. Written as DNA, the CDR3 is TGTGCCAGCAGCGTACTTGGGAGCGGGGAGCTGTTTTTT. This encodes CASSVLGSGELFF.

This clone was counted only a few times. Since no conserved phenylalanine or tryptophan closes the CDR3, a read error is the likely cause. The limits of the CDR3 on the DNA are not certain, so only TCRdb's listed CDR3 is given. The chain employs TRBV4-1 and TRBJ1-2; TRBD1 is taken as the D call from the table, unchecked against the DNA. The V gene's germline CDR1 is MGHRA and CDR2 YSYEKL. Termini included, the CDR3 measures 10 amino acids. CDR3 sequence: CASSPGQGPI.

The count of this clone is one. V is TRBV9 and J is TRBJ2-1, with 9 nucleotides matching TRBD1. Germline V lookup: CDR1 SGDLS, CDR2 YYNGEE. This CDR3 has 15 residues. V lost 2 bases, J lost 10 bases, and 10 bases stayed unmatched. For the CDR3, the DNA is TGTGCCAGCAGCGTCCACAGGGGGCTGGTGGAGGAGCAGTTCTTC. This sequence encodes CASSVHRGLVEEQFF. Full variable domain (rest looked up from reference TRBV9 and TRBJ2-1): DSGVTQTPKHLITATGQRVTLRCSPRSGDLSVYWYQQSLDQGLQFLIQYYNGEERAKGNILERFSAQQFPDLHSELNLSSLELGDSALYFCASSVHRGLVEEQFFGPGTRLTVL.

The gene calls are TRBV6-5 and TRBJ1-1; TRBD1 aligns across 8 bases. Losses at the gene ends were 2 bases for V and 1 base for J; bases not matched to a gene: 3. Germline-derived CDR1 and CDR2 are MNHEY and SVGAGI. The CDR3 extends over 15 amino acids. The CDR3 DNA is TGTGCCAGCAGTTACCTACAGGGGGGGAACACTGAAGCTTTCTTT. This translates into CASSYLQGGNTEAFF.

CDR3 bases: TGTGCCACCGAGGTGGGGGGAGAGAGCTCTGGGGCCAACGTCCTGACTTTC. It yields the protein CATEVGGESSGANVLTF. The chain joins TRBV10-3 to TRBJ2-6; TRBD2 is a possible D gene (6 bases). The ends were cut back, 10 bases at V and 0 bases at J, with 19 bases in the middle. Germline CDR1 is ENHRY and CDR2 is SYGVKD. The CDR3 covers 17 residues.

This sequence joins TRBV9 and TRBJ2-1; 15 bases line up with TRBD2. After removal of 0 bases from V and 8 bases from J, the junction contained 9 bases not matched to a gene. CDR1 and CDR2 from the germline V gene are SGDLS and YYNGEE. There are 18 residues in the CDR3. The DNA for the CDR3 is TGTGCCAGCAGCGTAGTCGCACGGACTAGCGGGGGGGTACATGAGCAGTTCTTC. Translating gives CASSVVARTSGGVHEQFF. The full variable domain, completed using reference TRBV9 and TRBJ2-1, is DSGVTQTPKHLITATGQRVTLRCSPRSGDLSVYWYQQSLDQGLQFLIQYYNGEERAKGNILERFSAQQFPDLHSELNLSSLELGDSALYFCASSVVARTSGGVHEQFFGPGTRLTVL.

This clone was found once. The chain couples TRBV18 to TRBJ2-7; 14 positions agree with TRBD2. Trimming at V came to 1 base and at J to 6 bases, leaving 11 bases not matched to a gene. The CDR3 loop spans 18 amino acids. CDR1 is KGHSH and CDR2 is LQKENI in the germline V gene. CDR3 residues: CASSPRGSTSGRASEQYF. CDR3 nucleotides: TGTGCCAGCTCACCACGTGGGTCGACTAGCGGGAGGGCCTCCGAGCAGTACTTC.

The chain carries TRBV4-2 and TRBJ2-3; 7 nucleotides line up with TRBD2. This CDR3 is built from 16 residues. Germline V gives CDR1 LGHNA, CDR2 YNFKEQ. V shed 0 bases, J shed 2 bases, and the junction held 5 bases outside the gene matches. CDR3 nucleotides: TGTGCCAGCAGCCAAGATCCTAGCGGTAACACAGATACGCAGTATTTT. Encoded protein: CASSQDPSGNTDTQYF.